The source of this T cell receptor beta chain is a study of T cells generated in artificial thymic organoids. With 3 bases clipped from V and 2 bases from J, the junction kept 8 bases outside the gene matches. The CDR3 spans 17 residues. CDR1 is ENHRY, CDR2 SYGVKD, per germline. Reverse primers in the TRAC or TRBC constant regions drove separate semi-nested PCRs for TCRalpha and TCRbeta. cDNA synthesis used about 3.5 to 500 ng of total RNA. TCRdb processed the 5' RACE reads anew with MiXCR; each CDR3 protein has one entry. The table shows 5,700 or so distinct CDR3 sequences, with 20% to 30% occurring only once. This clonotype rates as medium-sized. Its antigen is still unknown. Organoids aggregated human HSPCs with DLL1-transduced murine MS5 stromal cells. FACS-sorted CD34+CD3- hematopoietic stem and progenitor cells, with residual T cells removed, seeded the organoids. FACS isolated CD3+TCRαβ+CD8 single positive T cells before RNA extraction.

This TCR came from a human donor who gave cord blood stem cells for thymic organoid culture, a cardiac surgery patient who gave postnatal thymus, or a blood donor (not recorded which). The V call is TRBV10-3, the J call TRBJ2-2; 8 bases align to TRBD2. Sequencing was done on a sample of naive CD8+ T cells grown in artificial thymic organoids from cord blood stem and progenitor cells. Subset indicated: CD3+TCRalphabeta+CD8SP T cells; for blood, CD45RO-CCR7+ naive CD8+ T cells. The CDR3 spells CAISETGGGCNTGELFF. The CDR3 bases are TGTGCCATCAGTGAAACGGGCGGGGGGTGCAACACCGGGGAGCTGTTTTTT.